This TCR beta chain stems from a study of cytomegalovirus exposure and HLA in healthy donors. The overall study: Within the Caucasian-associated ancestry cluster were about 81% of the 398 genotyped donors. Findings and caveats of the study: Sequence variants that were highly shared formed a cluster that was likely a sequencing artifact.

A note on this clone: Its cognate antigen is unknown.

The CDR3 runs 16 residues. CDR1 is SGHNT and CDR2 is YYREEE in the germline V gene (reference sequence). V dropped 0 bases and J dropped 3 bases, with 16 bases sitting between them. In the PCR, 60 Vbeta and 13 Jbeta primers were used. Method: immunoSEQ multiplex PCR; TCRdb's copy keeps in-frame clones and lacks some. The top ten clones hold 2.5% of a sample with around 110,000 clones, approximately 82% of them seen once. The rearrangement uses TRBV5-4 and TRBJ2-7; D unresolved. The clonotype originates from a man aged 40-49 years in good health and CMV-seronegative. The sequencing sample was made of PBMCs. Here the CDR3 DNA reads TGTGCCAGCAGCTTGGGACGTATGCGGAACAACTACGAGCAGTACTTC. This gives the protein CASSLGRMRNNYEQYF.